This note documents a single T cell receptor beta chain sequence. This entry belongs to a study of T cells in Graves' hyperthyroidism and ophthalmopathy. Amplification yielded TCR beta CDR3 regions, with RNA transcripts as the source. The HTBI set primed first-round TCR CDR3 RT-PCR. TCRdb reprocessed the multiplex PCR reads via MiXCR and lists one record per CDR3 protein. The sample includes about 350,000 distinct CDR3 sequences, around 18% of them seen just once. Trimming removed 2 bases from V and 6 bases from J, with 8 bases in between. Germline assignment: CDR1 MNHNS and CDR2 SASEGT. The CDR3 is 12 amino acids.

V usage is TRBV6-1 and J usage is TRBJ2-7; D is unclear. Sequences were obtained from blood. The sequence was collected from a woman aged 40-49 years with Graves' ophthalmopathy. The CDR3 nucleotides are TGTGCCAGCAGTGAAAGATCCCTCGAGCAGTACTTC. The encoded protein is CASSERSLEQYF.